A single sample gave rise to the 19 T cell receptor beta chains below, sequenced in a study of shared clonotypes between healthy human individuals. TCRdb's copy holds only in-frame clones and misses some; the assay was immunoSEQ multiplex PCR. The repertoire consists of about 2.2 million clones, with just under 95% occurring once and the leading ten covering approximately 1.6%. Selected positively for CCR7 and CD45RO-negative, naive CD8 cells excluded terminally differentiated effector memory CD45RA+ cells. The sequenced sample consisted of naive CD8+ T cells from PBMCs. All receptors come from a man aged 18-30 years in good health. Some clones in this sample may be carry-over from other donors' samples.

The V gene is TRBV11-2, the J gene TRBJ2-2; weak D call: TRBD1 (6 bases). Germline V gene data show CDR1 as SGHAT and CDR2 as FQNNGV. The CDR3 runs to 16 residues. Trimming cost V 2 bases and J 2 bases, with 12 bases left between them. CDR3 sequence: CASSLQGNTNTGELFF. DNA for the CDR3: TGTGCCAGCAGCTTACAGGGGAACACAAACACCGGGGAGCTGTTTTTT.

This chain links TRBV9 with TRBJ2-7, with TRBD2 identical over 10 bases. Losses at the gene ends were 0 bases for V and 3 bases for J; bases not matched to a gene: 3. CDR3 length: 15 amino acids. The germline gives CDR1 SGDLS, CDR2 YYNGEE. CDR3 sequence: CASSVGTSGNYEQYF. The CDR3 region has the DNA TGTGCCAGCAGCGTAGGTACTAGCGGGAACTACGAGCAGTACTTC.

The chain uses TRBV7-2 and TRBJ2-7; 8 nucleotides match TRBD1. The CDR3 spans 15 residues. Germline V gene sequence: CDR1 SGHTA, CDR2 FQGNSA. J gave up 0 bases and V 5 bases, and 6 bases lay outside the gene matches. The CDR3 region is CASSQGARASYEQYF. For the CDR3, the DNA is TGTGCCAGCAGCCAGGGGGCCAGGGCCTCCTACGAGCAGTACTTC.

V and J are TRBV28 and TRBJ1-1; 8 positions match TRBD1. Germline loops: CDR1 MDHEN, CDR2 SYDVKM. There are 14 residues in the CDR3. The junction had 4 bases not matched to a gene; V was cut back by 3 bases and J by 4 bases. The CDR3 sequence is CASSLLTGGTEAFF. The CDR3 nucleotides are TGTGCCAGCAGTTTGCTAACAGGGGGCACTGAAGCTTTCTTT.

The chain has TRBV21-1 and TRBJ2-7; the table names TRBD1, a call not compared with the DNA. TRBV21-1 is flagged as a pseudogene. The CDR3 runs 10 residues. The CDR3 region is CASSKAQQYF. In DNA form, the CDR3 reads TGTGCCAGCAGCAAGGCTCAACAGTACTTC.

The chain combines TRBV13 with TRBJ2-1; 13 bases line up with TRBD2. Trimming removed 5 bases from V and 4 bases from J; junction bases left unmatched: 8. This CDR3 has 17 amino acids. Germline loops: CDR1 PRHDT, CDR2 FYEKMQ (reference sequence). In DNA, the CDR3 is TGTGCCAGCAGCACAGGACTAGCGGGGGAGGTTTACAATGAGCAGTTCTTC. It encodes CASSTGLAGEVYNEQFF.

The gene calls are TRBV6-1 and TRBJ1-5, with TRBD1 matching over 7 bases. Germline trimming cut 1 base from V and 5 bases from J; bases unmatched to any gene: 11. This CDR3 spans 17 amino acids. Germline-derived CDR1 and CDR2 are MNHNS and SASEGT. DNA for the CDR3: TGTGCCAGCAGTGAAGGACAATGGACAGGAAGGCATCAGCCCCAGCATTTT. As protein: CASSEGQWTGRHQPQHF.

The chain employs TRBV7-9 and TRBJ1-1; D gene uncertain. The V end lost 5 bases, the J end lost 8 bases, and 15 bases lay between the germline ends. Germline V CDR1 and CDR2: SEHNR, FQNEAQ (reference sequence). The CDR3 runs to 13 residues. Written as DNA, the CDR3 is TGTGCCAGCAGCCCCCCCCAGGCTTTGGAAGCTTTCTTT. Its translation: CASSPPQALEAFF.

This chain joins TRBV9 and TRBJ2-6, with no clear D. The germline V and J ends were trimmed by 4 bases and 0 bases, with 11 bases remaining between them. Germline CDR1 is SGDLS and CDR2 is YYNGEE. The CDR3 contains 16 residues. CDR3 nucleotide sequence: TGTGCCAGCAGCAGCCGCGGTGGCTCTGGGGCCAACGTCCTGACTTTC. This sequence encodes CASSSRGGSGANVLTF.

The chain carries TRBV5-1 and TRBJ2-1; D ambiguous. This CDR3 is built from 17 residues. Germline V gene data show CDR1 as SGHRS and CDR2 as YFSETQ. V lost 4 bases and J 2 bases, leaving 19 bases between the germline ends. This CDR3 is CASSHDRASAAYNEQFF. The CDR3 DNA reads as TGCGCCAGCAGCCATGACCGGGCCTCCGCAGCCTACAATGAGCAGTTCTTC.

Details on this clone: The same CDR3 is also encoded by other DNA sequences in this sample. CDR3 protein: CASSWGGGYGYTF. The CDR3 DNA reads TGTGCCAGTTCCTGGGGGGGTGGCTATGGCTACACCTTC. The rearrangement links TRBV27 to TRBJ1-2; D is perhaps TRBD1 (5 bases). V was shortened by 9 bases and J by 4 bases, with 15 bases between the two germline ends. This CDR3 contains 13 residues. Germline lookup yields CDR1 MNHEY and CDR2 SMNVEV (reference sequence).

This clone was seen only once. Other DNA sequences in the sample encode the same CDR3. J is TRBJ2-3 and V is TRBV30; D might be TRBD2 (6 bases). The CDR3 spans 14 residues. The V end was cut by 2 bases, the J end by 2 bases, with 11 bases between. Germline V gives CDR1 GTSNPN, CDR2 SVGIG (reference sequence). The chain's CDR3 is CAWSWAGPTDTQYF. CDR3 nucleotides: TGTGCCTGGAGTTGGGCGGGGCCCACAGATACGCAGTATTTT.

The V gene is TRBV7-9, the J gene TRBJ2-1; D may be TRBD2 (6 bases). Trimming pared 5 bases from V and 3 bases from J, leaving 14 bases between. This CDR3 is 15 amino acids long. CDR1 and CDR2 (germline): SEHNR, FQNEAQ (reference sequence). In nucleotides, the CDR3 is TGTGCCAGCAGCCCAGCAGGGCGGGACTACAATGAGCAGTTCTTC. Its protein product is CASSPAGRDYNEQFF.

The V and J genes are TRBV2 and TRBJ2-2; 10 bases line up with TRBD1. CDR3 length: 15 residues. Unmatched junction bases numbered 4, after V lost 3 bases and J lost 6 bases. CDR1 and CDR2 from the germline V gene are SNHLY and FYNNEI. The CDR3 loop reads CASSETGGISGELFF. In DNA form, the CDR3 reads TGTGCCAGCAGTGAGACAGGGGGCATTTCCGGGGAGCTGTTTTTT.

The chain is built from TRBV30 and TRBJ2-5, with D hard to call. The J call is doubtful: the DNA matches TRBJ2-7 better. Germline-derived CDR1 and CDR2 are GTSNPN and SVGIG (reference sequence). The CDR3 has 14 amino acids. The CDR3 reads CAWSAAIVPSEQYF. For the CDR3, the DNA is TGTGCCTGGAGTGCCGCCATCGTCCCGTCCGAGCAGTACTTC.

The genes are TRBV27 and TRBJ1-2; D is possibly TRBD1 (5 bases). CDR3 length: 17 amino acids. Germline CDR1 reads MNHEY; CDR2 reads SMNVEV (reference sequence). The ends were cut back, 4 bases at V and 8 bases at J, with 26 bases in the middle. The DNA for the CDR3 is TGTGCCAGCAGTTCCCGGATGCTTTGGGACCCCTATGGGGGCTACACCTTC. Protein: CASSSRMLWDPYGGYTF.

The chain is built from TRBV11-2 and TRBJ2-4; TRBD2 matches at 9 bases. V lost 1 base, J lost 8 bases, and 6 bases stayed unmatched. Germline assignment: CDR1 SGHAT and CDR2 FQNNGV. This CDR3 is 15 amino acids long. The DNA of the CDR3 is TGTGCCAGCAGCTTAGGCGGGAGGGCCTGGGACATTCAGTACTTC. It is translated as CASSLGGRAWDIQYF. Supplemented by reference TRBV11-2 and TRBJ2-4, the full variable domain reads EAGVAQSPRYKIIEKRQSVAFWCNPISGHATLYWYQQILGQGPKLLIQFQNNGVVDDSQLPKDRFSAERLKGVDSTLKIQPAKLEDSAVYLCASSLGGRAWDIQYFGAGTRLSVL.

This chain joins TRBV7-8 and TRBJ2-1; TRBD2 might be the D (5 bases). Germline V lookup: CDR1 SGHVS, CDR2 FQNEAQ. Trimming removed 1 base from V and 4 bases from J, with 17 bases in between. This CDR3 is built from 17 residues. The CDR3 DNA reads TGTGCCAGCAGCTTAGTACGGGGAAAGGATGGGTACAATGAGCAGTTCTTC. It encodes CASSLVRGKDGYNEQFF.

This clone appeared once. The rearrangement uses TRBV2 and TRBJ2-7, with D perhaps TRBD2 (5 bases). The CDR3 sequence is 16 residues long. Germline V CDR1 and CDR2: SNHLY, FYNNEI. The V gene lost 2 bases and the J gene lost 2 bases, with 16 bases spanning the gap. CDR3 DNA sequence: TGTGCCAGCAGTGAAAGGCGGGCTGCTACAGCCTACGAGCAGTACTTC. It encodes CASSERRAATAYEQYF.